Each of the 30 T cell receptor beta chains below was sequenced from the same sample in a study of T cell responses to AZD1222 COVID-19 vaccine. Profiling relied on immunoSEQ multiplex PCR, and the TCRdb table lists in-frame clones only, not all of them. The sample shows approximately 180,000 clones, almost 95% of them seen only once. The sample here was peripheral blood, taken on day 0 of AZD1222 vaccination. The receptors come from an adult in good health.

This clone was observed a single time. The chain has TRBV3-1 (or the pseudogene TRBV3-2) and TRBJ2-3; 7 nucleotides match TRBD2. Germline V lookup: CDR1 LGHDT, CDR2 YNNKEL (reference sequence). The CDR3 is made up of 19 amino acids. Trimming removed 8 bases from V and 0 bases from J; junction bases left unmatched: 20. CDR3 loop: CASLIREARLAESTDTQYF. CDR3 coding DNA: TGTGCCAGCCTGATCCGGGAGGCACGCCTAGCGGAGAGCACAGATACGCAGTATTTT.

The CDR3 DNA reads TGTGCCAGCAGTTGGGAATCGGGCAGGTCGAATGAAAAACTGTTTTTT. This encodes CASSWESGRSNEKLFF. The chain combines TRBV6-2 or TRBV6-3 with TRBJ1-4; D unresolved. Germline V CDR1 and CDR2: MNHEY, SVGEGT. The CDR3 spans 16 residues. V lost 4 bases and J lost 5, with 17 bases in between.

This chain connects TRBV19 to TRBJ1-1, with D tentatively TRBD1 (5 bases). The V gene lost 3 bases and the J gene lost 4 bases, with 12 bases spanning the gap. The V gene's germline CDR1 is LNHDA and CDR2 SQIVND (reference sequence). CDR3 length: 14 residues. CDR3 coding DNA: TGTGCCAGTAGTATTGTCGGGGGTATCACTGAAGCTTTCTTT. Amino acid sequence: CASSIVGGITEAFF.

The CDR3 nucleotides are TGTGCCAGCAGCTTGGAGGGACAGAGTTATCAGCCCCAGCATTTT. Its translation is CASSLEGQSYQPQHF. This chain uses TRBV5-5 with TRBJ1-5, with 7 bases matching TRBD1. Germline-derived CDR1 and CDR2 are SGHKS and YYEKEE (reference sequence). V lost 0 bases and J lost 5; bases outside the gene matches: 5. This CDR3 comprises 15 residues. The whole variable domain, remainder taken from reference TRBV5-5 and TRBJ1-5, is DAGVTQSPTHLIKTRGQQVTLRCSPISGHKSVSWYQQVLGQGPQFIFQYYEKEERGRGNFPDRFSARQFPNYSSELNVNALLLGDSALYLCASSLEGQSYQPQHFGDGTRLSIL.

The chain uses TRBV18 and TRBJ1-1, with 10 nucleotides matching TRBD1. V was pared by 4 bases and J by 1 base, with 3 bases of the junction left unmatched. The CDR3 is 15 amino acids. In germline, CDR1 is KGHSH, CDR2 LQKENI. The CDR3 is CASSLRDRGNTEAFF. CDR3 in DNA: TGTGCCAGCTCACTGAGGGACAGGGGGAACACTGAAGCTTTCTTT.

The chain couples TRBV28 to TRBJ1-1; the D is unclear. This CDR3 has 15 residues. Trimming stripped 1 base from V and 1 base from J, with 10 bases between. The V gene's germline CDR1 is MDHEN and CDR2 SYDVKM. In DNA, the CDR3 is TGTGCCAGCAGTTTATCGAAAGTCGGGAACACTGAAGCTTTCTTT. Protein product: CASSLSKVGNTEAFF.

The genes are TRBV14 and TRBJ1-6; no reliable D call. Trimming removed 2 bases at V and 7 bases at J, with 0 bases between. The CDR3 is 11 residues long. Germline loops: CDR1 SGHDN, CDR2 FVKESK. CDR3: CASSQNSPLHF. DNA for the CDR3: TGTGCCAGCAGCCAAAATTCACCCCTCCACTTT.

The V call is TRBV12-3 or TRBV12-4, the J call TRBJ2-7; D may be TRBD1 or TRBD2 (5 bases each). V was cut by 6 bases and J by 3 bases, with 9 bases left in between. This CDR3 contains 12 residues. DNA of the CDR3: TGTGCCAGCAGCCGGGACCTCTACGAGCAGTACTTC. Its translation: CASSRDLYEQYF.

This sequence joins TRBV18 and TRBJ2-7, with D unclear. The CDR3 contains 16 residues. Germline V gene data show CDR1 as KGHSH and CDR2 as LQKENI. V lost 5 bases to trimming and J lost 1 base, with 18 bases between them. The CDR3 spells CASSAGADLRSYEQYV. Written as DNA, the CDR3 is TGTGCCAGCTCAGCCGGCGCAGATTTACGATCCTACGAGCAGTACGTC.

This rearrangement joins TRBV20-1 to TRBJ1-5, with TRBD1 as a possible D gene (5 bases). The CDR3 extends over 13 amino acids. Germline V gene lookup returns CDR1 DFQATT and CDR2 SNEGSKA (reference sequence). Trimming removed 3 bases at V and 8 bases at J, with 14 bases between. The CDR3 reads CSASSGGWEPQHF. The CDR3 region has the DNA TGCAGTGCTAGTTCCGGGGGATGGGAGCCCCAGCATTTT.

This clone was detected a few times. The chain joins TRBV7-9 to TRBJ2-1; D remains ambiguous. Germline CDR1 is SEHNR and CDR2 is FQNEAQ (reference sequence). CDR3 length equals 15 residues. V shed 0 bases and J shed 4 bases, with 10 bases lying between them. CDR3 loop: CASSLARSLYNEQFF. CDR3 DNA sequence: TGTGCCAGCAGCTTAGCCCGGAGCCTATACAATGAGCAGTTCTTC. Full variable domain (rest looked up from reference TRBV7-9 and TRBJ2-1): DTGVSQNPRHKITKRGQNVTFRCDPISEHNRLYWYRQTLGQGPEFLTYFQNEAQLEKSRLLSDRFSAERPKGSFSTLEIQRTEQGDSAMYLCASSLARSLYNEQFFGPGTRLTVL.

This clone occurred once. This sequence joins TRBV12-5 and TRBJ1-5, with a possible D match to TRBD1 (5 bases). The CDR3 is 16 residues long. Germline V gene data show CDR1 as LGHNT and CDR2 as FRNRAP. V was shortened by 0 bases and J by 3 bases, with 12 bases between the two germline ends. The CDR3 coding sequence is TGTGCTAGTGGTTTGGTTCTAGCAGGGCACAATCAGCCCCAGCATTTT. This codes for CASGLVLAGHNQPQHF.

This sequence joins TRBV28 and TRBJ2-1, with D possibly being TRBD1 or TRBD2 (5 bases each). CDR1 is MDHEN and CDR2 is SYDVKM in the germline V gene. The V end was cut by 2 bases, the J end by 7 bases, with 15 bases between. The CDR3 totals 15 residues. CDR3 nucleotides: TGTGCCAGCAGTTTAACCGGGACCCGGTCGAATGAGCAGTTCTTC. Translated: CASSLTGTRSNEQFF.

In its sample, this clone was seen a few times. The chain is built from TRBV6-5 and TRBJ1-1, with D possibly TRBD1 on 5 matching bases. The V gene's germline CDR1 is MNHEY and CDR2 SVGAGI. The CDR3 has 14 amino acids. The V gene lost 5 bases and the J gene lost 5 bases, with 15 bases spanning the gap. CDR3 DNA sequence: TGTGCCAGCAGTCGGGGGACGGGCCATACTGAAGCTTTCTTT. This encodes CASSRGTGHTEAFF.

The chain has TRBV5-1 and TRBJ2-3, with 9 bases identical to TRBD2. Germline V gene sequence: CDR1 SGHRS, CDR2 YFSETQ. The V gene end was trimmed by 3 bases and the J gene end by 4 bases; junction bases not matched to a gene: 15. The CDR3 spans 18 residues. The CDR3 region is CASSSRIGGRASADTQYF. CDR3 DNA: TGCGCCAGCAGCTCTCGGATAGGCGGGAGGGCCTCAGCAGATACGCAGTATTTT.

This chain joins TRBV18 and TRBJ2-5; TRBD2 agrees at 8 bases. After removal of 3 bases from V and 2 bases from J, the junction contained 5 bases not matched to a gene. The length of the CDR3 is 15 residues. CDR1 is KGHSH, CDR2 LQKENI, per germline. The CDR3 region is CASSPGGGTQETQYF. DNA for the CDR3: TGTGCCAGCTCACCTGGCGGGGGGACTCAAGAGACCCAGTACTTC.

The chain carries TRBV6-4 and TRBJ2-2; D is undetermined. CDR1 is MRHNA and CDR2 is SNTAGT in the germline V gene. V was shortened by 2 bases and J by 3 bases, with 7 bases between the two germline ends. There are 14 residues in the CDR3. CDR3 in amino acids: CASSDGSHTGELFF. The CDR3, as DNA: TGTGCCAGCAGTGACGGTTCACACACCGGGGAGCTGTTTTTT.

The rearrangement links TRBV9 to TRBJ1-1, with unresolved D. CDR3 length: 12 residues. V was pared by 5 bases and J by 5 bases, with 10 bases between. Germline values: CDR1 SGDLS, CDR2 YYNGEE. CDR3 region: CASSGGGTEAFF. The CDR3 bases are TGTGCCAGCAGTGGAGGCGGGACTGAAGCTTTCTTT.

The chain is built from TRBV2 and TRBJ1-4; a possible D gene is TRBD1 (6 bases). Trimming removed 6 bases at V and 4 bases at J, with 15 bases between. Per germline, CDR1 SNHLY and CDR2 FYNNEI. The CDR3 loop spans 15 amino acids. In DNA form, the CDR3 reads TGTGCCAGCAGAGTTCAGACAGGCCTTAATGAAAAACTGTTTTTT. It yields the protein CASRVQTGLNEKLFF.

The DNA of the CDR3 is TGCGCCAGCAGCTTGGAGGCGCACTCCCAGTATTTT. This sequence encodes CASSLEAHSQYF. This chain joins TRBV5-1 and TRBJ2-3; D not resolved. The germline V gene has CDR1 SGHRS and CDR2 YFSETQ. Trimming cost V 0 bases and J 12 bases, with 11 bases left between them. The CDR3 runs 12 residues.

V is TRBV28 and J is TRBJ1-1; D unresolved. CDR1 is MDHEN and CDR2 is SYDVKM in the germline V gene. V was shortened by 5 bases and J by 1 base, with 11 bases between the two germline ends. The length of the CDR3 is 14 residues. The DNA for the CDR3 is TGTGCCAGCAGTCGAACGGGCAGGAACACTGAAGCTTTCTTT. Translating gives CASSRTGRNTEAFF.

Here the CDR3 DNA reads TGTGCCAGCAGCGTAGATCGGACACGAAGTAGCTCCTACAATGAGCAGTTCTTC. Translated, it gives CASSVDRTRSSSYNEQFF. The chain uses TRBV9 and TRBJ2-1, with D tentatively TRBD1 (5 bases). Trimming shortened V by 0 bases and J by 0 bases, and 16 bases separated the two germline ends. Germline-derived CDR1 and CDR2 are SGDLS and YYNGEE. The CDR3 consists of 18 residues.

The chain combines TRBV12-3 or TRBV12-4 with TRBJ1-1; D not resolved. With 6 bases removed from V and 11 bases from J, the gap between germline ends came to 16 bases. The CDR3 covers 12 residues. The CDR3 DNA reads as TGTGCCAGCAGCTGGACCCCCCGCGCCGCTTTCTTT. As protein: CASSWTPRAAFF.

This chain uses TRBV5-4 with TRBJ1-1; TRBD1 aligns across 7 bases. The V and J ends lost 1 base and 3 bases, in that order; junction bases with no gene match: 3. Germline CDR1 is SGHNT and CDR2 is YYREEE (reference sequence). This CDR3 has 14 amino acids. The CDR3 DNA reads TGTGCCAGCAGCTTGTTTCAGGGGGACACTGAAGCTTTCTTT. Translated, it gives CASSLFQGDTEAFF.

The V gene is TRBV3-1 (or the pseudogene TRBV3-2), the J gene TRBJ1-6, with TRBD1 as a possible D gene (5 bases). The CDR3 totals 15 residues. From germline, CDR1 is LGHDT and CDR2 YNNKEL (reference sequence). V lost 4 bases and J 5 bases, leaving 12 bases between the germline ends. CDR3 in amino acids: CASSPSGTNNSPLHF. The CDR3 bases are TGTGCCAGCAGCCCATCCGGGACTAATAATTCACCCCTCCACTTT.

The chain's CDR3 is CASSFRAGAYEQYF. CDR3 DNA sequence: TGTGCCAGCAGTTTTAGAGCAGGGGCCTACGAGCAGTACTTC. V is TRBV27 and J is TRBJ2-7; possible D gene TRBD1, 6 bases. Germline CDR1 is MNHEY and CDR2 is SMNVEV (reference sequence). This CDR3 has 14 residues. V gave up 3 bases and J gave up 2 bases, with 11 bases separating them.

V is TRBV20-1 and J is TRBJ1-1; 9 bases map to TRBD1. Germline loops: CDR1 DFQATT, CDR2 SNEGSKA (reference sequence). This CDR3 has 12 amino acids. The J segment lost 7 bases and the V segment lost 4 bases, leaving 4 bases of the junction unmatched. This CDR3 is CSAIDRGDEAFF. In DNA, the CDR3 is TGCAGTGCTATTGACAGGGGGGATGAAGCTTTCTTT.

The chain has TRBV6-5 and TRBJ2-7, with a possible D match to TRBD1 (5 bases). Germline loops: CDR1 MNHEY, CDR2 SVGAGI. The CDR3 runs 15 residues. Trimming cost V 2 bases and J 1 base, with 12 bases left between them. The CDR3 bases are TGTGCCAGCAGTTACGGGGTTAGGGGTTCCTACGAGCAGTACTTC. It translates to CASSYGVRGSYEQYF.

The rearrangement joins TRBV7-9 to TRBJ1-1; 8 nucleotides agree with TRBD1. CDR3 length: 14 amino acids. V lost 8 bases, J lost 6 bases, and 11 bases stayed unmatched. Per germline, CDR1 SEHNR and CDR2 FQNEAQ (reference sequence). CDR3: CASRDWQGAAEAFF. The CDR3 bases are TGTGCCAGCCGGGATTGGCAGGGGGCAGCTGAAGCTTTCTTT.

CDR3 residues: CAWTAGGSTDTQYF. Here the CDR3 DNA reads TGTGCCTGGACAGCGGGGGGGAGCACAGATACGCAGTATTTT. The rearrangement uses TRBV30 and TRBJ2-3, with 10 positions matching TRBD2. The CDR3 sequence is 14 residues long. CDR1 and CDR2 (germline): GTSNPN, SVGIG (reference sequence). Losses at the gene ends were 4 bases for V and 0 bases for J; bases not matched to a gene: 1.